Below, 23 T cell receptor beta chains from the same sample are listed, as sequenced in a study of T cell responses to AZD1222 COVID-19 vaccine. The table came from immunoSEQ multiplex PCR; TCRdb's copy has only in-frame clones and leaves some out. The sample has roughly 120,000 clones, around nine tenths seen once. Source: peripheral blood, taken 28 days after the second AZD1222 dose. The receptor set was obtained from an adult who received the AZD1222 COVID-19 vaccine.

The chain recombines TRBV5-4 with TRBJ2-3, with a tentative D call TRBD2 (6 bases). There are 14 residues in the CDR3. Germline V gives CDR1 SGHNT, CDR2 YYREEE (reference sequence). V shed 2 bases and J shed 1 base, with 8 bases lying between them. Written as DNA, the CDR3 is TGTGCCAGCAGCTTAATAGCGGGCACAGATACGCAGTATTTT. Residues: CASSLIAGTDTQYF.

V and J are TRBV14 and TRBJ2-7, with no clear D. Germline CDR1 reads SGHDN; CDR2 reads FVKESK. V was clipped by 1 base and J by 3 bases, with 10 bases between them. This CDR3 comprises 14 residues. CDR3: CASSQVSGHYEQYF. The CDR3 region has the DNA TGTGCCAGCAGCCAAGTTTCGGGCCACTACGAGCAGTACTTC.

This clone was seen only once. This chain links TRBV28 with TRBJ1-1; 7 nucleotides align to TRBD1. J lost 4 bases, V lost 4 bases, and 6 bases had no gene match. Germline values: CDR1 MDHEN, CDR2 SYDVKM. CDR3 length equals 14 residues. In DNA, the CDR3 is TGTGCCAGCAGTTCCTCCGACAGGGCCACTGAAGCTTTCTTT. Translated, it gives CASSSSDRATEAFF.

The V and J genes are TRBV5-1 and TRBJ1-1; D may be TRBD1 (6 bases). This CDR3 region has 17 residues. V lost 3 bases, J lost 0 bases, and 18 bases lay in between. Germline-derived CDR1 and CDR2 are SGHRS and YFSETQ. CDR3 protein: CASSSRGTRGMNTEAFF. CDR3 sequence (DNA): TGCGCCAGCAGCTCCAGGGGCACAAGGGGAATGAACACTGAAGCTTTCTTT.

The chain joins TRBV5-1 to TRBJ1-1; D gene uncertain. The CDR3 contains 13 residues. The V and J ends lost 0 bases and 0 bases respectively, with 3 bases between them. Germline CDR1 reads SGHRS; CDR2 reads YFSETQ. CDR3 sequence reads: CASSLALNTEAFF. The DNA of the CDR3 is TGCGCCAGCAGCTTGGCCCTGAACACTGAAGCTTTCTTT.

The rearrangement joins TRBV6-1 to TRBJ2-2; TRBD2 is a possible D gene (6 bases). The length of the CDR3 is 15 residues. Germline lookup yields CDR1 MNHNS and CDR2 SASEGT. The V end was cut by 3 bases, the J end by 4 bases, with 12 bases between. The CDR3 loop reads CASSDGGMVTGELFF. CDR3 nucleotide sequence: TGTGCCAGCAGTGACGGGGGAATGGTCACCGGGGAGCTGTTTTTT.

The CDR3 nucleotides are TGTGCCAGCAGCTTGCCCCCTGGGACGGGTAAGATCTACAATGAGCAGTTCTTC. This codes for CASSLPPGTGKIYNEQFF. This chain connects TRBV5-4 to TRBJ2-1; D may correspond to TRBD1 or TRBD2 (5 bases each). The CDR3 contains 18 residues. Trimming removed 1 base at V and 3 bases at J, with 20 bases between. CDR1 is SGHNT and CDR2 is YYREEE in the germline V gene (reference sequence).

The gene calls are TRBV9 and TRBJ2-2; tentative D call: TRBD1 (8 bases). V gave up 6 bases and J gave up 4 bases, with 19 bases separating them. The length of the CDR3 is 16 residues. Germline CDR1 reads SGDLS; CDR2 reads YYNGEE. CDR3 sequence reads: CASTDSTGEGTGELFF. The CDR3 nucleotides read TGTGCCAGCACCGACTCGACAGGGGAGGGCACCGGGGAGCTGTTTTTT.

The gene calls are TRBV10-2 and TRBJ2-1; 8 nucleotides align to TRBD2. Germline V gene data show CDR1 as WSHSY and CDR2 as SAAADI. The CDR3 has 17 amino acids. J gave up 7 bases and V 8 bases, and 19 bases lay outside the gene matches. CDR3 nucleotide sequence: TGCGCCAGCCAAGGACTTACGGGAGGGCCGAAGGAAAATGAGCAGTTCTTC. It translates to CASQGLTGGPKENEQFF.

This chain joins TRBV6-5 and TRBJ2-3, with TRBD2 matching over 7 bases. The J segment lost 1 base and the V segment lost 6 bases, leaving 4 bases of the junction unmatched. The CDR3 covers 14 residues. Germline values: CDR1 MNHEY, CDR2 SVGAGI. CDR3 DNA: TGTGCCAGCAGGCCCCTAGCGGGCACAGATACGCAGTATTTT. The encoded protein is CASRPLAGTDTQYF.

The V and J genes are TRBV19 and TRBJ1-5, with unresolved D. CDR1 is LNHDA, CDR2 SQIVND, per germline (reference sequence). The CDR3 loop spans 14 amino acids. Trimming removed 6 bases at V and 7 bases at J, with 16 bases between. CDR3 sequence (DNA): TGTGCCAGTAGAGTTTCGGGGAATTTCCAGCCCCAGCATTTT. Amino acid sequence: CASRVSGNFQPQHF.

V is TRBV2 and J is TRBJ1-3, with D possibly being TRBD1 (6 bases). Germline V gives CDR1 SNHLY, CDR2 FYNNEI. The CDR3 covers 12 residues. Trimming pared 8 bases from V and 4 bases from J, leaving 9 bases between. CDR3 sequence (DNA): TGTGCCAGCGGAGACAGGGGAAACACCATATATTTT. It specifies CASGDRGNTIYF.

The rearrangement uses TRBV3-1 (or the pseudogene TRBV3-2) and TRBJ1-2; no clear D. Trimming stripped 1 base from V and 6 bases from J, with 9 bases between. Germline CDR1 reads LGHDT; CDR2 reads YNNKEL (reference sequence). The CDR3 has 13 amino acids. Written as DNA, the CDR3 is TGTGCCAGCAGCCAAGGGGAGGCCCATGGCTACACCTTC. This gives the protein CASSQGEAHGYTF.

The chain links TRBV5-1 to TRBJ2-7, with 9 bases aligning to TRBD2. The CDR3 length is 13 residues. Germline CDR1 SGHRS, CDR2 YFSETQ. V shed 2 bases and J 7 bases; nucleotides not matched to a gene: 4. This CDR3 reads CASSFGLAREQYF. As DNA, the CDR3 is TGCGCCAGCAGCTTTGGACTAGCGAGGGAGCAGTACTTC. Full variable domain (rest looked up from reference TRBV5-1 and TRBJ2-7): KAGVTQTPRYLIKTRGQQVTLSCSPISGHRSVSWYQQTPGQGLQFLFEYFSETQRNKGNFPGRFSGRQFSNSRSEMNVSTLELGDSALYLCASSFGLAREQYFGPGTRLTVT.

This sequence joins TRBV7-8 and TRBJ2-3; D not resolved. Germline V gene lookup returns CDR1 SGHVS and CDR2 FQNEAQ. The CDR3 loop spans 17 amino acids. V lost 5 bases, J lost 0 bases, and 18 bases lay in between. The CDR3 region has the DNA TGTGCCAGCAGCCCTAATCAAAAGAGCTCTAGCACAGATACGCAGTATTTT. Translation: CASSPNQKSSSTDTQYF.

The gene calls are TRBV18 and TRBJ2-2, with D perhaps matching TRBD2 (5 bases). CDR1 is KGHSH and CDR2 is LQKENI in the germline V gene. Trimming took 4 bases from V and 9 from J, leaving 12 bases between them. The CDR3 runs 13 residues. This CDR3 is CASSRQGGRELFF. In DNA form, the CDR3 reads TGTGCCAGCTCACGCCAAGGAGGCCGGGAGCTGTTTTTT.

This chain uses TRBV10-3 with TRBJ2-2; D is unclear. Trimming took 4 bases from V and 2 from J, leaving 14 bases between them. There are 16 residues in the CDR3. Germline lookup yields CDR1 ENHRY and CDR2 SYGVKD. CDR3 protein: CAISGRAGPNTGELFF. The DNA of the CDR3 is TGTGCCATCAGTGGAAGGGCAGGCCCTAACACCGGGGAGCTGTTTTTT.

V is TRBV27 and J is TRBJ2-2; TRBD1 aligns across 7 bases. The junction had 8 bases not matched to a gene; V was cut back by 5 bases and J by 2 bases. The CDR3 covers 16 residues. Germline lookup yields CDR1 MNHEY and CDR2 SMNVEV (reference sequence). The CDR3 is CASSRPTGVNTGELFF. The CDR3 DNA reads TGTGCCAGCAGTAGACCTACAGGGGTAAACACCGGGGAGCTGTTTTTT.

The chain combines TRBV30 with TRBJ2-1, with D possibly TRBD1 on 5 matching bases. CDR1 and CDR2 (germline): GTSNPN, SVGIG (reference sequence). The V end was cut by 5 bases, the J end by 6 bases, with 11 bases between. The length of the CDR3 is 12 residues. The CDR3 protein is CAWQTQGNEQFF. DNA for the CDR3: TGTGCCTGGCAAACGCAGGGCAATGAGCAGTTCTTC.

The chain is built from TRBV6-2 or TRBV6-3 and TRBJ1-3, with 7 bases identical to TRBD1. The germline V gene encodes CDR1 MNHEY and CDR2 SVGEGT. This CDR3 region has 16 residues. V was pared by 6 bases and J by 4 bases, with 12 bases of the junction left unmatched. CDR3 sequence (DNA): TGTGCCAGCAGCTCCCTTGGTAGGGGGCGAGGAAACACCATATATTTT. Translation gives CASSSLGRGRGNTIYF.

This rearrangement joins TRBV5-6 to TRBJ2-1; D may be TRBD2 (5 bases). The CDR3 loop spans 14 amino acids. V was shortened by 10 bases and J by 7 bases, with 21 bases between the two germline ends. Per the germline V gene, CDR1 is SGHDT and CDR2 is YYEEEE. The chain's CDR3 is CASGDRLARNEQFF. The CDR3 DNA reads TGTGCCTCCGGGGATAGGCTCGCGAGGAATGAGCAGTTCTTC.

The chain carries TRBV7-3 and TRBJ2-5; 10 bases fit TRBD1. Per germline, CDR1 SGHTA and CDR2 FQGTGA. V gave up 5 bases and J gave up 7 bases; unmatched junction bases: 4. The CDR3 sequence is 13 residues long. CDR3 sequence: CASSIGQGGTQYF. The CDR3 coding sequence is TGTGCCAGCAGCATCGGACAGGGGGGGACCCAGTACTTC.

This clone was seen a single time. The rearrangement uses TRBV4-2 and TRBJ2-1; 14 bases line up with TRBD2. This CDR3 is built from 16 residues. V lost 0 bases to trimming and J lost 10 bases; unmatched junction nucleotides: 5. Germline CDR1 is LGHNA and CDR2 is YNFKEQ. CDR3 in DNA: TGTGCCAGCAGCCAAGAAGGGACTAGCGGGAGTTGGGAGCAGTTCTTC. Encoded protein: CASSQEGTSGSWEQFF.